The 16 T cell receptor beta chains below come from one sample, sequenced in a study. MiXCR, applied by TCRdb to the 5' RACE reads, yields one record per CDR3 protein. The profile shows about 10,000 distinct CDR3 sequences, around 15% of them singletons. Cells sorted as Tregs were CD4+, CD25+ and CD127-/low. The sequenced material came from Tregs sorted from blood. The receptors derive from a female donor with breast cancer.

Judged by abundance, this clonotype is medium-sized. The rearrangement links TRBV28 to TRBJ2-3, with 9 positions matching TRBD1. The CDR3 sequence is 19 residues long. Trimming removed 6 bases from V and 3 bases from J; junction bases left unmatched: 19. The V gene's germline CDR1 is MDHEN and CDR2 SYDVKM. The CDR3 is CASSPTGTGFMLETDTQYF. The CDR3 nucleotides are TGTGCCAGCAGCCCGACCGGGACAGGGTTTATGTTGGAGACAGATACGCAGTATTTT.

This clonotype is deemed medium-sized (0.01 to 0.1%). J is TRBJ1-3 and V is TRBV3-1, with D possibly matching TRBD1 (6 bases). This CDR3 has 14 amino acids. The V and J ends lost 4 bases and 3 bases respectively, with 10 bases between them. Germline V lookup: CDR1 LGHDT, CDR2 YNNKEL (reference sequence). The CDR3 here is CASSRTGYGNTIYF. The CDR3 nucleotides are TGTGCCAGCAGCCGAACAGGGTATGGAAACACCATATATTTT.

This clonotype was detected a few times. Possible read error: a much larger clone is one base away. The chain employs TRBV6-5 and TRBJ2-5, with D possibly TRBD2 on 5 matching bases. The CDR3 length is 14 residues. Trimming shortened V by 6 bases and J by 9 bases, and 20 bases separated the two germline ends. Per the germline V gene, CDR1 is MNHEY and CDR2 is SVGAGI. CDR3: CASRPLMGAEAQYF. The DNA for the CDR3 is TGTGCCAGCAGACCCCTCATGGGCGCGGAGGCCCAGTACTTC.

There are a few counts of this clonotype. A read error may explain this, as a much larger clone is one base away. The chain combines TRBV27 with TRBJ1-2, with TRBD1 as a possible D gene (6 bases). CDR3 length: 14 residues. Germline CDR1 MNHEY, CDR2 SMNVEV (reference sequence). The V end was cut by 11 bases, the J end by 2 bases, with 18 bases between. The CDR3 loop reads CAGGETGWNYGYTF. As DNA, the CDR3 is TGTGCCGGCGGGGAAACAGGGTGGAACTATGGCTACACCTTC.

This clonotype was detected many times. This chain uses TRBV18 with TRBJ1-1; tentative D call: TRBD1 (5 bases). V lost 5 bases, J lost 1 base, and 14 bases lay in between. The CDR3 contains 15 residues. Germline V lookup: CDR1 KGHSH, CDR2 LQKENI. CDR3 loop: CASSSEQAPNTEAFF. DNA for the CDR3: TGTGCCAGCTCATCGGAACAGGCGCCGAACACTGAAGCTTTCTTT.

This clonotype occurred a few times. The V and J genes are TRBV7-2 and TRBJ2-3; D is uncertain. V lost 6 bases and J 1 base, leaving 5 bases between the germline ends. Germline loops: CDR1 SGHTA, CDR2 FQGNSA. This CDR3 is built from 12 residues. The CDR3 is CASSLRTDTQYF. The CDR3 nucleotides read TGTGCCAGCAGTCTACGCACAGATACGCAGTATTTT.

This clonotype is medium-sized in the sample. The CDR3 nucleotides read TGCAGTGCTAGACTGGATGGCAGGGTGAACACTGAAGCTTTCTTT. Its protein product is CSARLDGRVNTEAFF. V usage is TRBV20-1 and J usage is TRBJ1-1; weak D call: TRBD1 (5 bases). Germline lookup yields CDR1 DFQATT and CDR2 SNEGSKA (reference sequence). Trimming left V 2 bases short and J 0 bases short, with 13 bases between. There are 15 residues in the CDR3.

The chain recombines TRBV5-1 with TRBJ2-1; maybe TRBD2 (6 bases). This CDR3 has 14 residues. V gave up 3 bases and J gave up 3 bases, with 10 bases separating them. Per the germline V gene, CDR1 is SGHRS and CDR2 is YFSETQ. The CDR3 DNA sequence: TGCGCCAGCAGCTCCGGACTAAACTACAATGAGCAGTTCTTC. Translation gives CASSSGLNYNEQFF.

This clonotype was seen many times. The CDR3 sequence is CASSRALGDNYGYTF. CDR3 in DNA: TGTGCCAGCAGTCGGGCCCTTGGAGACAACTATGGCTACACCTTC. The rearrangement uses TRBV12-3 or TRBV12-4 and TRBJ1-2; D not certain. This CDR3 has 15 amino acids. The V end lost 5 bases, the J end lost 2 bases, and 15 bases lay between the germline ends.

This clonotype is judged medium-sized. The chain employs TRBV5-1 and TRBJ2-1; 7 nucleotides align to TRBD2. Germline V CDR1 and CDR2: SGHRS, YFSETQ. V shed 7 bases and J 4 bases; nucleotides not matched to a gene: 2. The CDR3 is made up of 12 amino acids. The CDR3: CASASGYNEQFF. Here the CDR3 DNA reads TGCGCCAGCGCTAGCGGATACAATGAGCAGTTCTTC.

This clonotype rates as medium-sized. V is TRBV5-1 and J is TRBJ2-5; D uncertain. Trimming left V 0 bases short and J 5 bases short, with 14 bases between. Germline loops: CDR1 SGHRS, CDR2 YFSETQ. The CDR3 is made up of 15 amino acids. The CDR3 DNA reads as TGCGCCAGCAGCTTGGACTCGGGTCAAACGGAGACCCAGTACTTC. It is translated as CASSLDSGQTETQYF.

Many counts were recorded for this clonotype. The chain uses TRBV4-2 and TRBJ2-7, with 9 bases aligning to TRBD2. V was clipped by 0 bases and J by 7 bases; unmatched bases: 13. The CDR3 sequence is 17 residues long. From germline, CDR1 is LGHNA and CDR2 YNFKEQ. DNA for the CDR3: TGTGCCAGCAGCCAAGATTTCGAAACTAGCGGGTTGGAAGAGCAGTACTTC. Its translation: CASSQDFETSGLEEQYF.

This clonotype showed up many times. This chain's CDR3 is CSAHPPSGSGTDTQYF. CDR3 nucleotides: TGCAGTGCTCACCCCCCGAGCGGGTCGGGCACAGATACGCAGTATTTT. The chain uses TRBV20-1 and TRBJ2-3; tentatively, D is TRBD2 (6 bases). Germline V gene sequence: CDR1 DFQATT, CDR2 SNEGSKA (reference sequence). CDR3 length: 16 residues. V gave up 5 bases and J gave up 1 base, with 19 bases separating them.

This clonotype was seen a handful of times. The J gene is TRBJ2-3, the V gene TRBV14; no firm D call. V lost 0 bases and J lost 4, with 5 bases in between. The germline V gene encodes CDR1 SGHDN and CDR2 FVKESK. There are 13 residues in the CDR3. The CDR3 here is CASSQEVADTQYF. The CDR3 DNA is TGTGCCAGCAGCCAAGAGGTTGCAGATACGCAGTATTTT.

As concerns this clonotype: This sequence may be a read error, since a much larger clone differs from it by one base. As DNA, the CDR3 is TGTGCCACCAGTGATTTGTTGTCTAGCGGGGGGTACAGTGAGCAGTTCTTC. Residues: CATSDLLSSGGYSEQFF. The chain combines TRBV24-1 with TRBJ2-1; TRBD2 aligns across 11 bases. The V gene's germline CDR1 is KGHDR and CDR2 SFDVKD. The CDR3 is 17 residues long.

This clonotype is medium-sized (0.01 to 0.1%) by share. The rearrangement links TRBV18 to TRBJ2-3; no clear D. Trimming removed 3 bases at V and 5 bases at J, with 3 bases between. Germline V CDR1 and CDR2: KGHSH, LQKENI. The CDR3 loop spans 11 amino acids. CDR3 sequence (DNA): TGTGCCAGCTCACCCGGAGATACGCAGTATTTT. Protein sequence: CASSPGDTQYF.